This entry concerns a single TCR beta chain. Its antigen remains unknown. TCR alpha and beta CDR3 regions were amplified from RNA using iRepertoire nested multiplex PCR. TCRdb re-analysed the multiplex PCR reads in MiXCR, keeping a single row per CDR3 protein. The repertoire holds roughly 350,000 distinct CDR3 sequences, with roughly two fifths as singletons. This sample is part of a study of glioma-infiltrating T cells. At the level of the study: Target coverage was about 4- to 11-fold for roughly one million blood T cells.

V was clipped by 3 bases and J by 1 base; unmatched bases: 4. Germline-derived CDR1 and CDR2 are SGHRS and YFSETQ. The CDR3 consists of 15 residues. Overall study results and limits: Tissue and blood shared very few CDR3 sequences. Non-neoplastic patients had below-expected tissue-blood divergence, while all gliomas exceeded expectation. Shared blood CDR3 signature motifs marked patients with low tissue-blood divergence.

This clonotype was sampled from a human donor with low-grade glioma or glioblastoma, undergoing nonglioma brain surgery, or in good health (not recorded which). V and J are TRBV5-1 and TRBJ2-3; 8 bases line up with TRBD1. The sample taken for sequencing was glioma tissue, nonneoplastic brain tissue, or PBMCs (not recorded which). As DNA, the CDR3 is TGCGCCAGCAGCTCCGAGACAGGGGGCACAGATACGCAGTATTTT. Translation gives CASSSETGGTDTQYF.